Listed below are T cell receptor beta chains from one sample, sequenced in a study of cytotoxic CD8 clonotypes in ibrutinib-treated CLL. Libraries were prepared by immunoSEQ multiplex PCR; TCRdb keeps only in-frame clonotypes and omits some of them. The sample lists around 310,000 clones, roughly 79% seen once, with about 6.3% in the top ten. This specimen was PBMCs, taken before ibrutinib treatment. These receptors all stem from a human donor with chronic lymphocytic leukemia. Each CDR3 is given with its conserved first and last residue. A D gene is named only where the DNA matches it firmly. Rows give clone size only sometimes, using once, few, many, or a class for an expanded clone.

V gene: TRBV13; D gene: TRBD2; clone size: -; J gene: TRBJ2-5; CDR3 DNA: TGTGCCAGCAGCATGGGACTAGCGGGAGGAGAGACCCAGTACTTC; CDR3 protein: CASSMGLAGGETQYF
V gene: TRBV12-5; D gene: -; clone size: few; J gene: TRBJ2-5; CDR3 DNA: TGTGCTAGTGGTTTGAGCATCCAAGGGGAGACCCAGTACTTC; CDR3 protein: CASGLSIQGETQYF
V gene: TRBV4-1; D gene: TRBD2; clone size: few; J gene: TRBJ2-7; CDR3 DNA: TGCGCCAGCAGCCGAGAGACTAGCGGGAGACACGAGCAGTACTTC; CDR3 protein: CASSRETSGRHEQYF
V gene: TRBV5-1; D gene: TRBD1; clone size: -; J gene: TRBJ2-2; CDR3 DNA: TGCGCCAGCAGCTCGGGACAGACGGCGGCCGGGGAGCTGTTTTTT; CDR3 protein: CASSSGQTAAGELFF
V gene: TRBV4-2; D gene: -; clone size: few; J gene: TRBJ1-3; CDR3 DNA: TGTGCCAGCAGCCAAGACAGGGCTGGAAACACCATATATTTT; CDR3 protein: CASSQDRAGNTIYF
V gene: TRBV7-2; D gene: TRBD2; clone size: -; J gene: TRBJ2-7; CDR3 DNA: TGTGCCAGCAGCTTGACTAGCGGGTACGAGCAGTACTTC; CDR3 protein: CASSLTSGYEQYF
V gene: TRBV29-1; D gene: -; clone size: -; J gene: TRBJ2-5; CDR3 DNA: TGCAGCGCGGGGGGCTCTGGGACCCAGTACTTC; CDR3 protein: CSAGGSGTQYF
V gene: TRBV7-2; D gene: -; clone size: once; J gene: TRBJ2-2; CDR3 DNA: TGTGCCAGCAGCTTAGCGGTTCAGGGCACCGGGGAGCTGTTTTTT; CDR3 protein: CASSLAVQGTGELFF
V gene: TRBV11-2; D gene: -; clone size: -; J gene: TRBJ2-3; CDR3 DNA: TGTGCCAGCAGCTCTTCTTTAGATACGCAGTATTTT; CDR3 protein: CASSSSLDTQYF
V gene: TRBV28; D gene: TRBD1; clone size: -; J gene: TRBJ1-2; CDR3 DNA: TGTGCCAGCAGTTTAGGGAACAGGGGCTATGGCTACACCTTC; CDR3 protein: CASSLGNRGYGYTF
V gene: TRBV6-6; D gene: -; clone size: -; J gene: TRBJ2-3; CDR3 DNA: TGTGCCAGCAGGGGGCTCCCAGATACGCAGTATTTT; CDR3 protein: CASRGLPDTQYF
V gene: TRBV20-1; D gene: -; clone size: -; J gene: TRBJ2-7; CDR3 DNA: TGCAGTGCTCGGAAGACCTACGAGCAGTACTTC; CDR3 protein: CSARKTYEQYF
V gene: TRBV7-2; D gene: TRBD1; clone size: -; J gene: TRBJ2-7; CDR3 DNA: TGTGCCAGCAGCCGGACAGGTGGGGACTACGAGCAGTACTTC; CDR3 protein: CASSRTGGDYEQYF
V gene: TRBV7-7; D gene: -; clone size: -; J gene: TRBJ2-7; CDR3 DNA: TGTGCTAGCAGCTTAGCGTTTGGCTTCTCCTACGAGCAGTACTTC; CDR3 protein: CASSLAFGFSYEQYF
V gene: TRBV7-6; D gene: TRBD1; clone size: few; J gene: TRBJ2-2; CDR3 DNA: TGTGCCAGCAGCCCAACAGGGGAATACACCGGGGAGCTGTTTTTT; CDR3 protein: CASSPTGEYTGELFF
V gene: TRBV5-4; D gene: TRBD2; clone size: -; J gene: TRBJ2-2; CDR3 DNA: TGTGCCAGCAGCTTGGTATTTAGCGGGAGGTTTGTCACCGGGGAGCTGTTTTTT; CDR3 protein: CASSLVFSGRFVTGELFF